This TCR beta chain was captured by sequencing in a study of T cells after yellow fever vaccination. V dropped 4 bases and J dropped 7 bases, with 23 bases sitting between them. The CDR3 is 16 residues long. Germline-derived CDR1 and CDR2 are SQVTM and ANQGSEA. TCRdb fed the 5' RACE reads into MiXCR, producing one record per CDR3 protein. This sample has about 400,000 distinct CDR3 sequences, with over 5% found just once. This clonotype was found many times. The chain links TRBV29-1 to TRBJ2-1, with D tentatively TRBD2 (6 bases). The TCR comes from a man aged 25-45 years who received the YFV17D yellow fever vaccine. The sequencing used PBMCs, collected 5 days after the yellow fever booster vaccination. CDR3 residues: CSVAGTPDPPRNEQFF. The CDR3 DNA reads as TGCAGCGTTGCCGGGACTCCAGACCCCCCTAGGAATGAGCAGTTCTTC.